This T cell receptor beta chain appears in the sequencing data of a study of blood T cell repertoires in COVID-19. Turning to the study itself: Sites in the United States, Italy and Spain provided acute and convalescent COVID-19 samples. The cDNA or gDNA used as material had been derived from T cells, B-cell-depleted T cells, or PBMCs.

Germline CDR1 is SGHVS and CDR2 is FQNEAQ. The CDR3 has 17 residues. Trimming at V came to 0 bases and at J to 5 bases, leaving 10 bases not matched to a gene. Assay: immunoSEQ multiplex PCR; the TCRdb copy retains only in-frame clones and omits some. The table records about 91,000 clones, over 70% of them present only once. Material: peripheral blood. This TCR derives from a man aged 65-85 years with acute or convalescent COVID-19. The chain combines TRBV7-8 with TRBJ2-5; 9 bases agree with TRBD2. Written as DNA, the CDR3 is TGTGCCAGCAGCTTAGCGTCAGGTCCTAGCGGGACGGAGACCCAGTACTTC. Its translation: CASSLASGPSGTETQYF.